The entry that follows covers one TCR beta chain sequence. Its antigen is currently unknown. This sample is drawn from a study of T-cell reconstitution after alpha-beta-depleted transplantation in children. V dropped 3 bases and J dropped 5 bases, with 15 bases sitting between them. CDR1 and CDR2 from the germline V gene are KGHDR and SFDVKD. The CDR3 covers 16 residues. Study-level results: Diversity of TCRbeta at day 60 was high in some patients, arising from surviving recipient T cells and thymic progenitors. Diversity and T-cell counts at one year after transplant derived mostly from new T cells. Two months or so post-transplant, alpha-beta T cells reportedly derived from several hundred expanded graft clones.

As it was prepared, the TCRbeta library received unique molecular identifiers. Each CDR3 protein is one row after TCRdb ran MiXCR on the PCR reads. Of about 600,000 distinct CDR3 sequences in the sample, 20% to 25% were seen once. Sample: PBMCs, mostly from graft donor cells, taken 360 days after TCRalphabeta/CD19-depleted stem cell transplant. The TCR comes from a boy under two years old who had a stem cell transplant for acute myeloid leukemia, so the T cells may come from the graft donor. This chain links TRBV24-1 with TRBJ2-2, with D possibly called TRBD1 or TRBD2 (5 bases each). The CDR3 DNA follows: TGTGCCACCAGTGATCACTCCACGGGGCGAACCGGGGAGCTGTTTTTT. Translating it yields CATSDHSTGRTGELFF.